This is a list of T cell receptor beta chains from one sample in a study of blood T cell repertoires in COVID-19. The assay was immunoSEQ multiplex PCR, and TCRdb's table has in-frame clones only and misses some. This table holds around 120,000 clones, about three quarters found once. Sequencing was performed on peripheral blood. Every receptor here comes from a man between 65 and 85 years old with acute or convalescent COVID-19. Both conserved end residues are part of each CDR3. D genes are given only for firm matches. Only some rows state a clone size, as once, few, many or a class for expanded clones.

cdr3_length	d_call	j_call	v_call	clone_size	cdr3_aa	cdr3_nt
15	.	TRBJ2-2	TRBV5-1	.	CASSLGASATGELFF	TGCGCCAGCAGCTTGGGAGCTAGCGCCACCGGGGAGCTGTTTTTT
16	TRBD1	TRBJ1-5	TRBV19	.	CASSMRTGPSNQPQHF	TGTGCCAGTAGTATGCGGACAGGGCCGAGCAATCAGCCCCAGCATTTT
16	.	TRBJ2-1	TRBV21-1	.	CASSKEVAGGGNEQFF	TGTGCCAGCAGCAAAGAGGTAGCGGGAGGGGGCAATGAGCAGTTCTTC
15	TRBD2	TRBJ2-7	TRBV28	few	CASSPGTSGTYEQYF	TGTGCCAGCAGTCCTGGGACTAGCGGGACCTACGAGCAGTACTTC
17	.	TRBJ1-3	TRBV5-1	.	CASSSGREGISGNTIYF	TGCGCCAGCAGTTCGGGACGGGAGGGCATCTCTGGAAACACCATATATTTT
16	TRBD2	TRBJ2-3	TRBV5-4	.	CASSFSGGAETDTQYF	TGTGCCAGCAGCTTCTCCGGGGGGGCGGAGACAGATACGCAGTATTTT
17	TRBD2	TRBJ2-7	TRBV15	few	CATSRDHGGTLSGEQYF	TGTGCCACCAGCAGAGATCACGGGGGGACCCTCTCGGGAGAGCAGTACTTC
14	.	TRBJ1-1	TRBV19	.	CASRSADSNTEAFF	TGTGCCAGTAGGTCAGCAGACTCTAACACTGAAGCTTTCTTT
15	TRBD1	TRBJ1-2	TRBV6-5	few	CASSYSIQGPMGYTF	TGTGCCAGCAGTTACTCGATACAGGGGCCTATGGGCTACACCTTC
14	TRBD2	TRBJ2-7	TRBV5-1	.	CASSYTSGGSEQYF	TGCGCCAGCAGCTATACTAGCGGGGGAAGCGAGCAGTACTTC
14	TRBD1	TRBJ1-5	TRBV7-9	.	CASSLGQGGQPQHF	TGTGCCAGCAGCTTAGGACAGGGCGGTCAGCCCCAGCATTTT
18	TRBD2	TRBJ2-7	TRBV11-2	.	CASSLVSSGGRSSYEQYF	TGTGCCAGCAGCTTAGTCTCTAGCGGGGGGCGAAGCTCCTACGAGCAGTACTTC
16	.	TRBJ2-7	TRBV7-2	.	CASSLALVGARYEQYF	TGTGCCAGCAGCTTAGCTCTGGTGGGGGCCCGCTACGAGCAGTACTTC
16	TRBD2	TRBJ2-5	TRBV20-1	.	CSASSSTSGDQETQYF	TGCAGTGCTAGTTCTTCGACTAGCGGGGACCAAGAGACCCAGTACTTC
13	.	TRBJ1-1	TRBV7-9	.	CASSYRVGTEAFF	TGTGCCAGCAGCTACAGGGTGGGCACTGAAGCTTTCTTT
16	TRBD2	TRBJ2-7	TRBV18	.	CASSLGGGAISYEQYF	TGTGCCAGCTCATTGGGCGGGGGGGCCATCTCCTACGAGCAGTACTTC
15	.	TRBJ1-4	TRBV2	.	CASSFQGLPNEKLFF	TGTGCCAGCAGTTTTCAGGGGTTACCTAATGAAAAACTGTTTTTT
19	TRBD1	TRBJ2-5	TRBV7-6	.	CASSLAGQGAFVGQETQYF	TGTGCCAGCAGCTTAGCAGGGCAGGGGGCCTTTGTAGGGCAAGAGACCCAGTACTTC
15	.	TRBJ1-3	TRBV18	.	CASSPSGDAGNTIYF	TGTGCCAGCTCACCGTCAGGGGATGCTGGAAACACCATATATTTT
16	.	TRBJ2-7	TRBV11-2	.	CASSPLRKGLGYEQYF	TGTGCCAGCAGCCCCTTACGTAAGGGGCTAGGATACGAGCAGTACTTC
19	.	TRBJ2-6	TRBV6-2/TRBV6-3	.	CASSYPTGLSLSGANVLTF	TGTGCCAGCAGTTACCCGACAGGTTTAAGCCTCTCTGGGGCCAACGTCCTGACTTTC
16	TRBD2	TRBJ2-7	TRBV5-1	.	CASSLAPSGHFDEQYF	TGCGCCAGCAGCTTGGCCCCTAGCGGGCATTTCGACGAGCAGTACTTC
13	.	TRBJ2-5	TRBV11-3	.	CASSLDPVETQYF	TGTGCCAGCAGCTTAGATCCGGTGGAGACCCAGTACTTC
11	.	TRBJ2-2	TRBV19	.	CASRYTGELFF	TGTGCCAGCCGGTACACCGGGGAGCTGTTTTTT
14	.	TRBJ2-7	TRBV5-1	.	CASSLRVSSYEQYF	TGCGCCAGCAGCTTGAGAGTTTCAAGCTACGAGCAGTACTTC
15	TRBD1	TRBJ1-4	TRBV18	.	CASSPATGGREKLFF	TGTGCCAGCTCACCGGCGACAGGGGGGAGAGAAAAACTGTTTTTT
14	.	TRBJ1-3	TRBV29-1	.	CSVELTNSGNTIYF	TGCAGCGTTGAATTAACAAACTCTGGAAACACCATATATTTT
14	.	TRBJ1-1	TRBV5-4	few	CASSLAGGNTEAFF	TGTGCCAGCAGCTTGGCCGGGGGGAACACTGAAGCTTTCTTT
14	TRBD1	TRBJ1-3	TRBV7-2	.	CASSPRQGGNTIYF	TGTGCCAGCAGCCCAAGACAGGGAGGAAACACCATATATTTT
15	.	TRBJ1-1	TRBV3-1/TRBV3-2	.	CASSQAGTANTEAFF	TGTGCCAGCAGCCAAGCCGGGACTGCGAACACTGAAGCTTTCTTT
15	.	TRBJ2-5	TRBV29-1	.	CSVENGGTEIETQYF	TGCAGCGTTGAAAATGGCGGGACCGAGATAGAGACCCAGTACTTC
13	.	TRBJ1-6	TRBV5-6	few	CASCFSRGSPLHF	TGTGCCAGCTGCTTTAGTAGGGGTTCACCCCTCCACTTT
14	TRBD1	TRBJ2-7	TRBV28	.	CASRKQQGTYEQYF	TGTGCCAGCAGGAAACAACAGGGGACCTACGAGCAGTACTTC
16	TRBD1	TRBJ2-3	TRBV5-5	.	CASSLQGAHPTDTQYF	TGTGCCAGCAGCCTACAGGGGGCGCATCCGACAGATACGCAGTATTTT
17	TRBD1	TRBJ1-6	TRBV5-6	.	CASSPNTGASYNSPLHF	TGTGCCAGCAGCCCCAACACAGGGGCCTCCTATAATTCACCCCTCCACTTT
14	.	TRBJ2-2	TRBV24-1	.	CATRISGESGELFF	TGTGCCACCCGAATCTCGGGGGAATCCGGGGAGCTGTTTTTT
15	TRBD1	TRBJ1-3	TRBV9	.	CASSVEGGSGDTIYF	TGTGCCAGCAGCGTAGAAGGGGGCTCGGGGGACACCATATATTTT
17	.	TRBJ2-7	TRBV21-1	.	CASSKVSPPISLYEQYF	TGTGCCAGCAGCAAAGTGTCCCCACCTATTTCCCTCTACGAGCAGTACTTC
14	.	TRBJ1-4	TRBV7-9	.	CASSLAGRGEKLFF	TGTGCCAGCAGCTTAGCGGGAAGAGGGGAAAAACTGTTTTTT
14	TRBD1	TRBJ1-1	TRBV20-1	.	CSASRDRANTEAFF	TGCAGTGCCAGTCGGGACAGGGCGAACACTGAAGCTTTCTTT
13	.	TRBJ2-3	TRBV3-1/TRBV3-2	.	CASSPRGTDTQYF	TGTGCCAGCAGCCCCCGGGGGACAGATACGCAGTATTTT